This T cell receptor (beta chain) was profiled in a study of sequential checkpoint blockade in melanoma. Sequenced by immunoSEQ multiplex PCR; TCRdb stores in-frame clones only, minus some. This sample has some 11,000 clones, with 60% to 80% found just once. V was trimmed by 5 bases and J by 0 bases, leaving 13 bases between them. The CDR3 has 15 residues. Germline V gene sequence: CDR1 MNHEY, CDR2 SMNVEV (reference sequence). Documented treatment: randomized to nivolumab then ipilimumab (arm A) or the reverse (arm B). The source material was CD8+ T cells sorted from blood (inferred from file names), sampled from a patient given nivolumab and ipilimumab in sequence. The chain uses TRBV27 and TRBJ1-1; a possible D gene is TRBD1 (6 bases). The sequence derives from a human donor with melanoma. The CDR3 coding sequence is TGTGCCAGCAGTCTCGTTACAGGGTTGAACACTGAAGCTTTCTTT. It translates to CASSLVTGLNTEAFF.